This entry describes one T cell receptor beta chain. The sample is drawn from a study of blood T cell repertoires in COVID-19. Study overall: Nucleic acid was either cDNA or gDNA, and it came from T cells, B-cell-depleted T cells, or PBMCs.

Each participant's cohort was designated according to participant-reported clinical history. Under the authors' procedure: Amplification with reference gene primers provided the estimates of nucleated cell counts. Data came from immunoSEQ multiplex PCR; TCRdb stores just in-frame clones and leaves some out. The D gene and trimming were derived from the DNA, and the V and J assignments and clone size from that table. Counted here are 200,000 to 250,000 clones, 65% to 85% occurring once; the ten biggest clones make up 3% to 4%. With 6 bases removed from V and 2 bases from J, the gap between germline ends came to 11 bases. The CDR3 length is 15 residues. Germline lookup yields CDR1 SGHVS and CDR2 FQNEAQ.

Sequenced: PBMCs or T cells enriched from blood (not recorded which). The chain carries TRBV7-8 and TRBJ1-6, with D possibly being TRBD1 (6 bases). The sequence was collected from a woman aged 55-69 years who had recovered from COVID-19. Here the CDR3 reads CASSLTGPYNSPLHF. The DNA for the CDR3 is TGTGCCAGCAGTTTGACAGGACCCTATAATTCACCCCTCCACTTT.